This T cell receptor (beta chain) emerged from a study of blood T cell repertoires in COVID-19. There are 12 residues in the CDR3. Germline V gene data show CDR1 as MDHEN and CDR2 as SYDVKM. The V end lost 8 bases, the J end lost 0 bases, and 7 bases lay between the germline ends. Among Cohort 3 donors, those recovered had two negative PCRs, clearance, or symptom resolution. In the original analysis: Reference gene primer amplification yielded estimated nucleated cell counts. The protocol was immunoSEQ multiplex PCR, while the TCRdb copy is restricted to in-frame clones and leaves out a portion. V and J calls and clone size are those listed in that table; D and trimming were worked out from the DNA. This sample has about 370,000 clones; more than 80% occur once, and the top ten carry around 1%.

Sequenced: PBMCs or T cells enriched from blood (not recorded which). This chain uses TRBV28 with TRBJ1-1, with a possible D match to TRBD1 (6 bases). The receptor's source is a man between 18 and 29 years old who had recovered from COVID-19. The CDR3 here is CASSGVNTEAFF. DNA of the CDR3: TGTGCCAGCTCAGGGGTGAACACTGAAGCTTTCTTT.